The rows below give T cell receptor beta chains drawn from one sample of a study of blood T cell repertoires in COVID-19. Clones were read by immunoSEQ multiplex PCR, and TCRdb kept only the in-frame ones, dropping some. The sample contains some 260,000 clones, roughly 88% of which appear only once. Material for sequencing was peripheral blood. The receptors shown here come from a woman between 65 and 79 years old with COVID-19, enrolled during active disease. CDR3s include the opening cysteine and the closing phenylalanine or tryptophan. Each record gives: clone size, J gene, D gene, V gene, CDR3 protein. A D gene is named only where the DNA matches it firmly. Rows may omit the clone size; those that give it use once, few, many or a size class.

>-|TRBJ2-5|-|TRBV30
CAWSVAETQYF
>-|TRBJ1-1|-|TRBV20-1
CSATEGGTEAFF
>-|TRBJ1-2|TRBD1|TRBV30
CAWSDQGVTGGYTF
>-|TRBJ1-1|TRBD1|TRBV4-2
CASSQEFGRTGRLGAFF
>-|TRBJ2-7|-|TRBV5-4
CASSLGQYRYEQYF
>once|TRBJ2-3|-|TRBV5-1
CASSLGPGTDTQYF
>-|TRBJ2-7|TRBD2|TRBV30
CASRLAGGLSEQYF
>-|TRBJ2-2|-|TRBV14
CASSQARAANTGELFF
>-|TRBJ1-3|-|TRBV7-3
CASSPQVFNIYF
>-|TRBJ2-7|TRBD2|TRBV19
CASSIGTSGSYEQYF
>-|TRBJ1-1|-|TRBV18
CASSPRDWRGIMNTEAFF
>-|TRBJ1-3|TRBD1|TRBV15
CATSRYRDRTSGNTIYF
>-|TRBJ1-1|-|TRBV29-1
CSVLSQNTEAFF
>-|TRBJ2-5|TRBD1|TRBV19
CASRQGQVFGETQYF
>-|TRBJ1-6|-|TRBV4-1
CASSQGGARYNSPLHF
>-|TRBJ2-5|-|TRBV11-2
CASRKMGSGNQETQYF
>once|TRBJ2-5|-|TRBV7-9
CASSFEGRSETQYF
>-|TRBJ2-2|-|TRBV10-2
CASKAGSTGELFF
>-|TRBJ2-7|-|TRBV7-6
CASSPFPGPFYEQYF
>-|TRBJ2-7|-|TRBV7-6
CASSPILVDGLSSYEQYF
>-|TRBJ2-1|-|TRBV5-1
CASSSLGRSNEQFF
>-|TRBJ1-4|-|TRBV7-9
CASSQPGVGEKLFF
>-|TRBJ2-3|-|TRBV7-2
CASSLGGTDTQYF
>-|TRBJ2-7|-|TRBV18
CASSPQGTNEQYF
>-|TRBJ1-5|-|TRBV5-1
CASSLGEASNQPQHF
>once|TRBJ2-4|-|TRBV2
CASSIKQGPWDKNIQYF
>-|TRBJ1-1|-|TRBV10-3
CAISESGGFNSEAFF
>once|TRBJ1-4|-|TRBV28
CASSPPPTSEKLFF
>-|TRBJ2-2|-|TRBV6-2/TRBV6-3
CASSYRRAANTGELFF
>-|TRBJ1-1|-|TRBV5-6
CASSLLGGMNTEAFF
>-|TRBJ1-1|-|TRBV24-1
CATSGTDLNTEAFF
>once|TRBJ2-1|-|TRBV7-3
CASSAAGGDGREQFF
>-|TRBJ2-1|TRBD2|TRBV28
CASKAPGLVLEQFF
>-|TRBJ2-5|-|TRBV6-2/TRBV6-3
CASSLGQGRSRSQYF
>-|TRBJ2-2|-|TRBV28
CASSLASDANTGELFF
>-|TRBJ2-3|-|TRBV28
CASSLSGSGDTDTQYF
>-|TRBJ2-1|-|TRBV12-3/TRBV12-4
CASGSGYNEQFF
>few|TRBJ2-2|-|TRBV11-2
CASSPIAENTGELFF
>-|TRBJ2-1|TRBD2|TRBV19
CASKDRAGALEQFF
>-|TRBJ2-1|-|TRBV27
CASSFVDSSYNEQFF
>-|TRBJ1-1|-|TRBV5-1
CASSLGQNEAFF
>-|TRBJ1-6|TRBD1|TRBV18
CASSPRQGGSPLHF
>-|TRBJ1-4|-|TRBV3-1/TRBV3-2
CASSQDHFGGPGKLFF
>-|TRBJ1-2|-|TRBV12-3/TRBV12-4
CASSLSQGFYTF
>once|TRBJ2-1|-|TRBV5-6
CASSLVGRLYNEQFF
>-|TRBJ1-1|-|TRBV19
CASSIQAGLNTEAFF
>-|TRBJ2-7|-|TRBV19
CASSRTPDIYSYEQYF
>-|TRBJ2-5|TRBD1|TRBV5-4
CASSIQGLKETQYF
>-|TRBJ2-7|TRBD2|TRBV5-8
CASSFGTSTYEQYF
>-|TRBJ2-7|TRBD1|TRBV28
CASSLWTGAGGEQYF
>-|TRBJ2-7|-|TRBV6-2/TRBV6-3
CASSYSAGWYEQYF
>-|TRBJ1-2|TRBD1|TRBV19
CASSRDRGTGYGYTF
>-|TRBJ1-2|-|TRBV6-5
CASSRSGNYGYTF
>-|TRBJ1-5|-|TRBV6-6
CASSLRQGNQPQHF
>-|TRBJ1-5|-|TRBV28
CASSRIHGGNQPQHF